Listed here are 10 T cell receptor beta chains from one sample, sequenced in a study of blood T cell repertoires in COVID-19. This table comes from immunoSEQ multiplex PCR, and its TCRdb copy is limited to in-frame clones, with some not included. The sample lists about 83,000 clones, approximately 86% occurring once. Sequencing was performed on peripheral blood. These TCRs come from a man older than 75 with active or convalescent COVID-19.

V and J are TRBV29-1 and TRBJ1-5, with 7 bases that match TRBD1. CDR1 is SQVTM, CDR2 ANQGSEA, per germline. This CDR3 region has 13 residues. J gave up 3 bases and V 4 bases, and 3 bases lay outside the gene matches. Here the CDR3 DNA reads TGCAGCGTTGGACAGGGCTACAATCAGCCCCAGCATTTT. The encoded protein is CSVGQGYNQPQHF. Full variable domain (missing parts from reference TRBV29-1 and TRBJ1-5): SAVISQKPSRDICQRGTSLTIQCQVDSQVTMMFWYRQQPGQSLTLIATANQGSEATYESGFVIDKFPISRPNLTFSTLTVSNMSPEDSSIYLCSVGQGYNQPQHFGDGTRLSIL.

V and J are TRBV12-5 and TRBJ1-1; D gene ambiguous. Trimming took off 1 base at V and 9 bases at J, with 9 bases between the two ends. The CDR3 sequence is 12 residues long. Looked up from germline, CDR1 is LGHNT and CDR2 is FRNRAP. CDR3 sequence reads: CASGLDNAQAFF. The CDR3 DNA sequence: TGTGCTAGTGGTTTGGACAACGCCCAAGCTTTCTTT.

The chain recombines TRBV6-5 with TRBJ2-5; 9 bases align to TRBD1. The V and J ends lost 5 bases and 7 bases, in that order; junction bases with no gene match: 2. The CDR3 runs 12 residues. Germline CDR1 MNHEY, CDR2 SVGAGI. The CDR3, as DNA: TGTGCCAGCAGTACAGGGGGCTGGACCCAGTACTTC. This encodes CASSTGGWTQYF.

The CDR3 protein is CASTSSTGQGGADYGYTF. CDR3 in DNA: TGCGCCAGCACCTCGTCAACGGGGCAGGGGGGCGCGGACTATGGCTACACCTTC. This sequence joins TRBV5-1 and TRBJ1-2; TRBD1 aligns across 7 bases. The CDR3 sequence is 18 residues long. The V segment lost 6 bases and the J segment 3 bases; nucleotides outside the gene matches: 20. Per germline, CDR1 SGHRS and CDR2 YFSETQ.

V and J are TRBV5-8 and TRBJ1-5; D might be TRBD1 (6 bases). V was shortened by 3 bases and J by 3 bases, with 16 bases between the two germline ends. The CDR3 is 16 residues long. Germline values: CDR1 SGHTS, CDR2 YDEGEE. The CDR3: CASSSPIRTDNQPQHF. The CDR3 DNA follows: TGTGCCAGCAGCTCACCAATTAGGACAGACAATCAGCCCCAGCATTTT.

The CDR3 DNA reads TGTGCCAGCAGCCGGCGGGAAACAGATACGCAGTATTTT. It codes for CASSRRETDTQYF. V is TRBV14 and J is TRBJ2-3; tentative D call: TRBD2 (6 bases). Germline V gene lookup returns CDR1 SGHDN and CDR2 FVKESK. The CDR3 extends over 13 amino acids. Deletions cut 4 bases from V and 3 bases from J, with 8 bases between. Full variable domain (outside the CDR3, taken from reference TRBV14 and TRBJ2-3): EAGVTQFPSHSVIEKGQTVTLRCDPISGHDNLYWYRRVMGKEIKFLLHFVKESKQDESGMPNNRFLAERTGGTYSTLKVQPAELEDSGVYFCASSRRETDTQYFGPGTRLTVL.

The V and J genes are TRBV6-1 and TRBJ2-7, with 7 bases fitting TRBD2. Germline CDR1 reads MNHNS; CDR2 reads SASEGT. V trimming: 2 bases; J trimming: 2 bases; junction bases outside the gene matches: 9. CDR3 length equals 16 residues. This CDR3 is CASSERWGGGPYEQYV. CDR3 DNA: TGTGCCAGCAGTGAAAGGTGGGGGGGAGGTCCCTACGAGCAGTACGTC.

The chain joins TRBV5-1 to TRBJ1-4, with 8 nucleotides matching TRBD1. The CDR3 sequence is 16 residues long. The V gene end was trimmed by 4 bases and the J gene end by 7 bases; junction bases not matched to a gene: 12. In germline, CDR1 is SGHRS, CDR2 YFSETQ. The CDR3 DNA is TGCGCCAGCAGCCCCCAGGGGGCAGGGGGCACTGAAAAACTGTTTTTT. Its protein product is CASSPQGAGGTEKLFF.

This clone was seen a handful of times. The junction departs from germline at one end; a sequencing error may be responsible. The gene calls are TRBV12-3 or TRBV12-4 and TRBJ2-3; TRBD2 aligns across 7 bases. The CDR3 extends over 11 amino acids. The CDR3 region has the DNA TGTGCCAGCAGTTTTGGGGACTATCCGCACTTT. Translated, it gives CASSFGDYPHF.

This sequence joins TRBV18 and TRBJ2-1; D call uncertain. CDR3 size: 15 residues. The germline V gene has CDR1 KGHSH and CDR2 LQKENI. The V end was cut by 3 bases, the J end by 2 bases, with 11 bases between. Written as DNA, the CDR3 is TGTGCCAGCTCACCCCCCCTCCTAGCCTACAATGAGCAGTTCTTC. This sequence encodes CASSPPLLAYNEQFF. The complete variable domain, with remaining parts taken from reference TRBV18 and TRBJ2-1, reads NAGVMQNPRHLVRRRGQEARLRCSPMKGHSHVYWYRQLPEEGLKFMVYLQKENIIDESGMPKERFSAEFPKEGPSILRIQQVVRGDSAAYFCASSPPLLAYNEQFFGPGTRLTVL.